This T cell receptor beta chain was observed in a study of cytomegalovirus exposure and HLA in healthy donors. Whole-study context: Among the approximately 430 donors who were genotyped, 81% fell in the genetic ancestry cluster that is associated with self-reported Caucasian donors. Overall study findings and caveats: Within an earlier analysis, most TCR beta V segments proved productive either about 90% or about 30% of the time. Exclusion as indistinguishable affected some V segments, including TRBV6-2 and TRBV6-3.

With 4 bases clipped from V and 6 bases from J, the junction kept 3 bases outside the gene matches. Germline CDR1 reads MNHGY; CDR2 reads SVAAGI. The CDR3 runs 13 residues. On this clone: Its antigen is unknown.

13 Jbeta primers and 60 Vbeta primers were used for the PCR. TCRdb's table, derived via immunoSEQ multiplex PCR, lists solely in-frame clones and lacks some. The sample totals around 200,000 clones. The chain recombines TRBV6-9 with TRBJ1-2; 9 bases align to TRBD1. The sequence was collected from a young woman in good health and CMV-seropositive. Sequencing input: PBMCs. The chain's CDR3 is CASSSRTGDGYTF. For the CDR3, the DNA is TGTGCCAGCAGTTCTCGGACAGGGGATGGCTACACCTTC.